This TCR beta chain was profiled in a study of tumor-infiltrating lymphocytes in oesophageal squamous cell carcinoma. This clonotype has a count of ten or more. A much larger clone is a single base away; this may be a read error. This CDR3 comprises 12 residues. CDR1 is SGHAT, CDR2 FQNNGV, per germline. Trimming stripped 5 bases from V and 7 bases from J, with 12 bases between. Using its own MiXCR run on the PCR reads, TCRdb lists one record per CDR3 protein. The sample lists roughly 17,000 distinct CDR3 sequences; 45% to 50% were seen once. The source material was normal esophageal tissue next to the tumor. The source is a female donor with esophageal squamous cell carcinoma. The rearrangement joins TRBV11-2 to TRBJ2-7; D unclear. The DNA for the CDR3 is TGTGCCAGCAGCCGGAACTACAATGAGCAGTACTTC. It specifies CASSRNYNEQYF. Complete variable domain (other parts from reference TRBV11-2 and TRBJ2-7): EAGVAQSPRYKIIEKRQSVAFWCNPISGHATLYWYQQILGQGPKLLIQFQNNGVVDDSQLPKDRFSAERLKGVDSTLKIQPAKLEDSAVYLCASSRNYNEQYFGPGTRLTVT.